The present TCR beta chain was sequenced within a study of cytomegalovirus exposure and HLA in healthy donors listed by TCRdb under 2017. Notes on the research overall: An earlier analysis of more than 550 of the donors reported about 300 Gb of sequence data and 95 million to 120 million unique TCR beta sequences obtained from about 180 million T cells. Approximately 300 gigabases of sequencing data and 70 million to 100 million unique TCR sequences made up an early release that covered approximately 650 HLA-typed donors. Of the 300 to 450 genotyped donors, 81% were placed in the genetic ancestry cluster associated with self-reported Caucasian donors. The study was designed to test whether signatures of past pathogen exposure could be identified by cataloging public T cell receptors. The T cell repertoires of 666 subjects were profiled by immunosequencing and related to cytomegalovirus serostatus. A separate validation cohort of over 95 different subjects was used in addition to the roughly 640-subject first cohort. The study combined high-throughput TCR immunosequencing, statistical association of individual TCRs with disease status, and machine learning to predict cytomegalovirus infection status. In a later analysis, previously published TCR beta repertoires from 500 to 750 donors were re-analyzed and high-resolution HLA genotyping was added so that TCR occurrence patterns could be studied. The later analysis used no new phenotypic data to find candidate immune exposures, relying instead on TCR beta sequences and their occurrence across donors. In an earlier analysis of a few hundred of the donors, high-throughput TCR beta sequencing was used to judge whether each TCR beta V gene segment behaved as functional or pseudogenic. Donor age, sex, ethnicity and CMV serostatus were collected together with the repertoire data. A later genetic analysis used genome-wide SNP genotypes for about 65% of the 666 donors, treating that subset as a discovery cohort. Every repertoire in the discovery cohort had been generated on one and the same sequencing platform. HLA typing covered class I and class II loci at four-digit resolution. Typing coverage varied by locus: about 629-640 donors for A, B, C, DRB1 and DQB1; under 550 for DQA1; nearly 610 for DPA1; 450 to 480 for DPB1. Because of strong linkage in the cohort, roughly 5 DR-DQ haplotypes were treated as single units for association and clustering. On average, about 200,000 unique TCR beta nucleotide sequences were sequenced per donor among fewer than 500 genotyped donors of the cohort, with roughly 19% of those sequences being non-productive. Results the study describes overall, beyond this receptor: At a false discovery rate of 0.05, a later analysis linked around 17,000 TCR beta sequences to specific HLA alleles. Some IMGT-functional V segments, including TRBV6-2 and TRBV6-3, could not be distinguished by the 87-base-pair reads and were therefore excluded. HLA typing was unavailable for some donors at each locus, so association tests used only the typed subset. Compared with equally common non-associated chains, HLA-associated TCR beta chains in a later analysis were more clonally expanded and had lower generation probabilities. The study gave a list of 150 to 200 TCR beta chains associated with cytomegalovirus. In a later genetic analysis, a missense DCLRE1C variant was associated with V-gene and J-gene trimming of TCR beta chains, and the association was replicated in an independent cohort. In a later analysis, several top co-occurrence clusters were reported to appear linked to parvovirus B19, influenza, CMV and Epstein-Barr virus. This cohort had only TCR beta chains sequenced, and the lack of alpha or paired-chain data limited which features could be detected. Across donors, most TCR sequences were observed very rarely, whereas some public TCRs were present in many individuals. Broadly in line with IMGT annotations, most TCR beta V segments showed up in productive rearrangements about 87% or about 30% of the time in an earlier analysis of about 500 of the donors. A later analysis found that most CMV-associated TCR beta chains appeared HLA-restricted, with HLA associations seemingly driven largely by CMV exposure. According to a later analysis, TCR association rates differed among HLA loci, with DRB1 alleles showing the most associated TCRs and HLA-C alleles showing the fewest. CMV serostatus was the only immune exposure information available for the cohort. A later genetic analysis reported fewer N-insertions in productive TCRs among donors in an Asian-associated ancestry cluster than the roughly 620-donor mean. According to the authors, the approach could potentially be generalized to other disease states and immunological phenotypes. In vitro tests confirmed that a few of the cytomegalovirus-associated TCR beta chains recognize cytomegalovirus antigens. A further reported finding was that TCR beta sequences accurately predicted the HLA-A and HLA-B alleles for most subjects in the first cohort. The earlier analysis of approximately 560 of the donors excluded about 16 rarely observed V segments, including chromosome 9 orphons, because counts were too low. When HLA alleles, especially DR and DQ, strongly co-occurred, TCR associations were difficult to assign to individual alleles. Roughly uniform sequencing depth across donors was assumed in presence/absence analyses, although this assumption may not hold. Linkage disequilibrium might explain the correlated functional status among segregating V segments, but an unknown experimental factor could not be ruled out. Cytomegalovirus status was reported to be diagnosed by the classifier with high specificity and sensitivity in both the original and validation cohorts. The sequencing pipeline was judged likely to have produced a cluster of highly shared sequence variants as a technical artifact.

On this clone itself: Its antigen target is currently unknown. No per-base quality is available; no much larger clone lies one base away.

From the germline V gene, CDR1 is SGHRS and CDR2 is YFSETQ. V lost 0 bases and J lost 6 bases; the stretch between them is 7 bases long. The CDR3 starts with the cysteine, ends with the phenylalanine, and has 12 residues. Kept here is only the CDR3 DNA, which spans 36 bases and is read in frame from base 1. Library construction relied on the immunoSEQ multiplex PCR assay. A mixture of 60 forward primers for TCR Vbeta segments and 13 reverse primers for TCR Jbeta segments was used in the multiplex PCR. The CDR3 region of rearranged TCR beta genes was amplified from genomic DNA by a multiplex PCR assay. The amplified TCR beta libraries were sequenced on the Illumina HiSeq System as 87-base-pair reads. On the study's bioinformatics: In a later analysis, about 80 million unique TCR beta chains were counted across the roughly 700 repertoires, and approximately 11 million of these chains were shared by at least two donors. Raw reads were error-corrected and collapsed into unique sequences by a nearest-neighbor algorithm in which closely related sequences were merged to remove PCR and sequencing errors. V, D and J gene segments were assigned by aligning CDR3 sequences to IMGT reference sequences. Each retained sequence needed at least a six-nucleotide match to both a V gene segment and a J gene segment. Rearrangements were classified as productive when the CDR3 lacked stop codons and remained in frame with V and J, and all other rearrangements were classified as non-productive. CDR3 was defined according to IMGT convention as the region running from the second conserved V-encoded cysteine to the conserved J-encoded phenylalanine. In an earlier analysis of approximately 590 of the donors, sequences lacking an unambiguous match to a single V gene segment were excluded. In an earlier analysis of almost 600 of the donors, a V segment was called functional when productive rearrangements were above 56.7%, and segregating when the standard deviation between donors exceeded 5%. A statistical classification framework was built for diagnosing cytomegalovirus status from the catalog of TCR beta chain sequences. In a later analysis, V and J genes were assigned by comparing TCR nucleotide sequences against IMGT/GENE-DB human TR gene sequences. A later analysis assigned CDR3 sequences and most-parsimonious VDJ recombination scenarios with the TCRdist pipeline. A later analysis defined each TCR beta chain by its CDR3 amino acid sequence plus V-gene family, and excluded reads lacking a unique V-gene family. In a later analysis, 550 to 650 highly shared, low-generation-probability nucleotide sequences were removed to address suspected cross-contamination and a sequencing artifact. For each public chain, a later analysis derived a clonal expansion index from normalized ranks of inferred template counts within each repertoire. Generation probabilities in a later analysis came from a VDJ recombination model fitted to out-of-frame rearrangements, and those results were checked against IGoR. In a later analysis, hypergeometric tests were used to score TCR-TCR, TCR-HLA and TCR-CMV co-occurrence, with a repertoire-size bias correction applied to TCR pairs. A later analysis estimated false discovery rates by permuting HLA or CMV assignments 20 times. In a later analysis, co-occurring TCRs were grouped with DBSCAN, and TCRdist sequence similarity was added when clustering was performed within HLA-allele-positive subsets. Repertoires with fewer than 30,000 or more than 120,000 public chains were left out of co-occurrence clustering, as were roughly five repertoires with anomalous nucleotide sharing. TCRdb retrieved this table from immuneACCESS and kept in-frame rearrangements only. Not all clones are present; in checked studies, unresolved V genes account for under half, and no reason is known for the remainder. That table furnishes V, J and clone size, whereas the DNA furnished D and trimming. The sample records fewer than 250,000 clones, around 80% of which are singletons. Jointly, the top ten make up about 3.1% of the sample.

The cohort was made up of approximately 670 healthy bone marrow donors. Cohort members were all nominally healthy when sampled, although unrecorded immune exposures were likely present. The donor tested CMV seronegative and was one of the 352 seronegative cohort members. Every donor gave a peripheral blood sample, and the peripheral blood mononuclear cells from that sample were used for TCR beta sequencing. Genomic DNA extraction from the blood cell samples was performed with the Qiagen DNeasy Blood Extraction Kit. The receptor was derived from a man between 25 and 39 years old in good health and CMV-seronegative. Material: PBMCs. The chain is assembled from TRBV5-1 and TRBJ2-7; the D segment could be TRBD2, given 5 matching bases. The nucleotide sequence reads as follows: TGCGCCAGCAGCTTGGAAGGGAGCGAGCAGTACTTC. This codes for CASSLEGSEQYF.